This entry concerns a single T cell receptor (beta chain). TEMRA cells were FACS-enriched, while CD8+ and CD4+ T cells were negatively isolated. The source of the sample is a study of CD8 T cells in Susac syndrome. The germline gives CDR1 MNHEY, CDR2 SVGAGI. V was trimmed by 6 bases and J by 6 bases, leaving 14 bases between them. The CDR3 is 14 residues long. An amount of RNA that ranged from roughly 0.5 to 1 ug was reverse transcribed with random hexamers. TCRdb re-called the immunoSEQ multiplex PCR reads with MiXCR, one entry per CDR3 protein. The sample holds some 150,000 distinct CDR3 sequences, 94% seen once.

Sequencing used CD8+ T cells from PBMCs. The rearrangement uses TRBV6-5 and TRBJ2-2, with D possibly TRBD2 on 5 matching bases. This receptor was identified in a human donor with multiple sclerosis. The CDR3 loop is CASSYTEGAGELFF. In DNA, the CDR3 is TGTGCCAGCAGCTATACAGAGGGCGCCGGGGAGCTGTTTTTT.